This is a list of T cell receptor beta chains from one sample in a study of cytomegalovirus exposure and HLA in healthy donors. Produced via immunoSEQ multiplex PCR; TCRdb's table is partial and in-frame only. Among over 85,000 clones listed, roughly 80% were seen once. Sample: PBMCs. The receptors here all came from a middle-aged man in good health and CMV-seronegative. Each CDR3 is given with its conserved first and last residue. Fields, in order: V gene, J gene, CDR3 protein.

TRBV29-1,TRBJ2-7,CSAGGGGAGYEQYF
TRBV7-8,TRBJ2-2,CASSLRTGNTGELFF
TRBV5-1,TRBJ2-3,CASSLLTGQGTPDTQYF
TRBV19,TRBJ2-2,CASSHPGVKGTGELFF
TRBV6-5,TRBJ1-1,CASSLDRFRTEAFF
TRBV6-1,TRBJ1-4,CASSEIRGVGTTTNEKLFF
TRBV19,TRBJ1-1,CASSIVVLGGSGAFF
TRBV18,.,CASSPSGDSEQYF
TRBV2,TRBJ1-2,CASSYKPGQAYGYTF
TRBV5-1,TRBJ1-4,CASTMEEGEKLFF
TRBV7-2,TRBJ2-7,CASSLVLGPSYEQYF
TRBV7-9,TRBJ2-5,CASSLARDRGRETQYF
TRBV7-8,TRBJ1-1,CASRIRGRAFF
TRBV5-4,TRBJ2-7,CASTGDDEQYF
TRBV18,TRBJ1-5,CASSYFTGGAGNQPQHF
TRBV10-3,TRBJ1-2,CAISHLTDSPNYGYTF
TRBV4-1,TRBJ2-2,CASSQDGLALKGELFF
TRBV5-4,TRBJ2-7,CASSPGTSGTQPEKYF
TRBV7-9,TRBJ2-5,CASSQMGLVQETQYF
TRBV7-2,TRBJ2-7,CASSFSGGFEQYF
TRBV5-4,TRBJ2-3,CASSFDGLLTDTQYF
TRBV7-9,TRBJ2-4,CASSLGLTETGDIQYF
TRBV6-5,TRBJ2-1,CASHGQGPYNEQFF
TRBV19,TRBJ1-5,CASSLDGGLPQHF
TRBV4-1,TRBJ1-2,CASSPIRGTNYGYTF
TRBV9,TRBJ1-1,CASSRDSHTEAFF
TRBV5-8,TRBJ2-7,CASSPRTGWEQYF
TRBV5-1,TRBJ1-3,CASSLQGTGNTIYF
TRBV30,TRBJ2-7,CAWSHPGQETTYEQYF
TRBV2,TRBJ1-2,CASSEETGPPGTF
TRBV20-1,TRBJ2-3,CSATAGLWGHF
TRBV14,TRBJ2-7,CASSQTYTGGDPYEQYF
TRBV19,TRBJ1-5,CASSPDRGYQPQHF
TRBV27,TRBJ1-2,CASSSLSQGNYGYTF
TRBV19,TRBJ2-5,CASSTSGTSQETQYF
TRBV7-2,TRBJ2-1,CASSPGTSPYNEQFF
TRBV5-6,TRBJ2-3,CASSSLAGGITDTQYF
TRBV7-8,TRBJ2-7,CASSQTGHEQYF
TRBV5-4,TRBJ2-7,CASTQGWLTGEQYF
TRBV5-6,TRBJ2-2,CASTSRRDANTGELFF
TRBV10-3,TRBJ1-5,CAISDVGAELFNQPQHF
TRBV5-1,TRBJ2-2,CASSLSGENTGELFF
TRBV5-4,TRBJ2-5,CASSLGSGGARETQYF
TRBV6-4,TRBJ1-2,CASSPRQTNYGYTF
TRBV11-2,TRBJ1-1,CASSPRGGGGTEAFF
TRBV27,TRBJ1-5,CASGPLGGNQPQHF
TRBV2,TRBJ2-1,CASTPEADEQFF
TRBV4-3,TRBJ2-7,CASSRDLRGFESYEQYF
TRBV5-1,TRBJ2-4,CASSLQGNIQYF